This section outlines one T cell receptor (beta chain) sequence together with its context. Its antigen is as yet unknown. Trimming took 2 bases from V and 0 from J, leaving 16 bases between them. In germline, CDR1 is ENHRY, CDR2 SYGVKD. CDR3 length: 17 residues. This specimen belongs to a study of T cell responses to AZD1222 COVID-19 vaccine. Study-level background: Second-dose timings of about 4 or about 12 weeks were pooled. Overall study findings and caveats: Clonal diversity may have been underestimated, and the donors were mostly white British, with more females than males. Repertoire sampling was restricted to post-peak T cell response timepoints. Of spike-specific TCRs, nearly half reportedly target regions left unmutated in variants.

The repertoire was sequenced with immunoSEQ multiplex PCR; TCRdb's copy has only in-frame clones and lacks some. Altogether tens of thousands of clones are present, about 88% being singletons, with the ten largest covering 5.5% to 7%. The rearrangement links TRBV10-3 to TRBJ1-1; TRBD1 is a possible D gene (5 bases). The clonotype was recovered from an adult in good health. Sequences were derived from peripheral blood, sampled on day 0 of AZD1222 vaccination. In DNA, the CDR3 is TGTGCCATCAGTGAGGCCCTGGGACGGACCATGAACACTGAAGCTTTCTTT. This gives the protein CAISEALGRTMNTEAFF.